The 19 T cell receptor beta chains given below trace back to one sample, sequenced in a study of glioma-infiltrating T cells. The iRepertoire nested amplicon-rescue multiplex PCR amplified TCR alpha and beta CDR3s from RNA. TCRdb processed the multiplex PCR reads anew with MiXCR; each CDR3 protein has one entry. The sample contains 150,000 to 200,000 distinct CDR3 sequences, over 40% of which appear only once. What was sequenced was glioma tissue, nonneoplastic brain tissue, or PBMCs (not recorded which). All receptors come from a human donor with low-grade glioma or glioblastoma, undergoing nonglioma brain surgery, or in good health (not recorded which).

Concerning this clonotype itself: A much more abundant neighbour one base away suggests this may be a read error. The genes are TRBV4-1 and TRBJ1-1; D not certain. The CDR3 length is 15 residues. CDR1 MGHRA and CDR2 YSYEKL come from the germline V gene. CDR3 sequence: CASSQESLLKTEAFF. The CDR3 DNA follows: TGCGCCAGCAGCCAAGAGTCCCTTTTGAAAACTGAAGCTTTCTTT.

The V call is TRBV20-1, the J call TRBJ1-5, with TRBD1 matching 9 bases. With 5 bases clipped from V and 9 bases from J, the junction kept 17 bases outside the gene matches. CDR1 is DFQATT and CDR2 is SNEGSKA in the germline V gene (reference sequence). The CDR3 runs to 16 residues. The CDR3 spells CSASLGSGTGMGPQHF. DNA of the CDR3: TGCAGTGCTTCCTTGGGATCCGGGACAGGGATGGGGCCCCAGCATTTT.

The chain has TRBV2 and TRBJ1-2; 7 positions match TRBD1. Trimming cost V 3 bases and J 9 bases; bases outside gene matches: 13. The CDR3 has 15 amino acids. Germline V lookup: CDR1 SNHLY, CDR2 FYNNEI. CDR3 nucleotide sequence: TGTGCCAGCAGTGATCTAGGGACAGCACTTTATAGCTACACCTTC. It codes for CASSDLGTALYSYTF. The full variable domain, completed using reference TRBV2 and TRBJ1-2, is EPEVTQTPSHQVTQMGQEVILRCVPISNHLYFYWYRQILGQKVEFLVSFYNNEISEKSEIFDDQFSVERPDGSNFTLKIRSTKLEDSAMYFCASSDLGTALYSYTFGSGTRLTVV.

The rearrangement uses TRBV29-1 and TRBJ2-1, with unresolved D. The V gene's germline CDR1 is SQVTM and CDR2 ANQGSEA. The V and J ends lost 1 base and 7 bases respectively, with 20 bases between them. The CDR3 contains 16 residues. The CDR3 protein is CSVEVVNVHLMNEQFF. The CDR3 DNA reads as TGCAGCGTTGAAGTCGTGAACGTCCATTTGATGAATGAGCAGTTCTTC.

This clonotype was seen only a few times. The rearrangement links TRBV12-3 or TRBV12-4 to TRBJ2-7, with D maybe TRBD2 (5 bases). The CDR3 sequence is 14 residues long. Trimming cost V 1 base and J 4 bases, with 11 bases left between them. The CDR3 protein is CASSLGGAAYEQYF. Here the CDR3 DNA reads TGTGCCAGCAGTTTAGGGGGAGCGGCGTACGAGCAGTACTTC.

About this clonotype: A read error may be the cause here, since a much bigger clone is one base away. The J gene is TRBJ2-7, the V gene TRBV10-3, with D perhaps matching TRBD2 (6 bases). The CDR3 has 13 amino acids. Germline V CDR1 and CDR2: ENHRY, SYGVKD. The CDR3 DNA is TGTGCCACCACGAATAGCGGAGCCTACGAGCAGCACTTC. Its protein is CATTNSGAYEQHF.

The genes are TRBV4-2 and TRBJ1-4, with 9 bases fitting TRBD1. The CDR3 loop spans 15 amino acids. Losses at the gene ends were 1 base for V and 7 bases for J; bases not matched to a gene: 4. In germline, CDR1 is LGHNA, CDR2 YNFKEQ. In nucleotides, the CDR3 is TGTGCCAGCAGCCAAGTAGGGACAGGGTTTGAAAAACTGTTTTTT. Translating it yields CASSQVGTGFEKLFF.

Worth noting for this clonotype: It may be a read error: a sequence one base away is much more abundant. The gene calls are TRBV2 and TRBJ1-5; D unresolved. Germline V gene data show CDR1 as SNHLY and CDR2 as FYNNEI. This CDR3 region has 16 residues. V was cut by 3 bases and J by 5 bases, with 17 bases left in between. The CDR3 nucleotides read TGTGCCAGCAGTGATTGGGGTTTCACTGGTCATCAGCCCCAGCATTTT. Amino acid sequence: CASSDWGFTGHQPQHF.

The rearrangement uses TRBV12-3 or TRBV12-4 and TRBJ1-1; 7 bases are shared with TRBD1. There are 16 residues in the CDR3. J lost 5 bases, V lost 6 bases, and 15 bases had no gene match. The CDR3 loop is CASRSWRGGLETEAFF. The CDR3 DNA follows: TGTGCCAGCAGATCTTGGAGAGGGGGCTTGGAAACTGAAGCTTTCTTT.

This clonotype was recorded many times. V and J are TRBV3-1 and TRBJ1-2; TRBD1 is a possible D gene (6 bases). Germline V CDR1 and CDR2: LGHDT, YNNKEL (reference sequence). The CDR3 consists of 15 residues. The V and J ends lost 1 base and 4 bases respectively, with 13 bases between them. In DNA, the CDR3 is TGTGCCAGCAGCCAAGGGCTCAGGGGAGGCTATGGCTACACCTTC. Encoded protein: CASSQGLRGGYGYTF. The full variable domain, rest sourced from reference TRBV3-1 and TRBJ1-2, is DTAVSQTPKYLVTQMGNDKSIKCEQNLGHDTMYWYKQDSKKFLKIMFSYNNKELIINETVPNRFSPKSPDKAHLNLHINSLELGDSAVYFCASSQGLRGGYGYTFGSGTRLTVV.

To note about this clonotype: An end of the junction does not agree with germline; a read error may underlie this. The CDR3 loop reads CASIVGASSYNSPLHF. The CDR3 nucleotides read TGTGCCAGCATCGTAGGGGCCAGCTCCTATAATTCACCCCTCCACTTT. The genes are TRBV9 and TRBJ1-6; tentatively, D is TRBD1 (5 bases). The CDR3 is made up of 16 amino acids. Germline lookup yields CDR1 SGDLS and CDR2 YYNGEE.

As to this clonotype: This may stem from a read error, because a much larger clone lies one nucleotide away. The genes are TRBV29-1 and TRBJ1-1, with 7 bases matching TRBD1. V shed 7 bases and J 9 bases; nucleotides not matched to a gene: 8. Germline V gene lookup returns CDR1 SQVTM and CDR2 ANQGSEA. The CDR3 loop spans 11 amino acids. In DNA form, the CDR3 reads TGCAGCGGAGAGACAGGGCCTAAAGCTTTCTTT. This gives the protein CSGETGPKAFF.

This clonotype appeared many times. The chain couples TRBV7-2 to TRBJ2-3; 8 bases are a match to TRBD2. V lost 1 base, J lost 0 bases, and 3 bases stayed unmatched. The CDR3 runs 16 residues. CDR1 is SGHTA and CDR2 is FQGNSA in the germline V gene. CDR3 residues: CASSLVASGSTDTQYF. As DNA, the CDR3 is TGTGCCAGCAGCTTAGTGGCTAGCGGGAGCACAGATACGCAGTATTTT.

In the case of this clonotype: A much larger clone sits a single nucleotide away, making a read error possible. J is TRBJ2-7 and V is TRBV28, with a tentative D call TRBD1 (6 bases). V lost 2 bases and J 4 bases, leaving 15 bases between the germline ends. CDR1 MDHEN and CDR2 SYDVKM come from the germline V gene. This CDR3 has 15 residues. The CDR3 is CASSLVGHRGYEQYF. DNA of the CDR3: TGTGCCAGCAGTTTAGTCGGACATAGGGGGTACGAGCAGTACTTC.

This clonotype showed up many times. V and J are TRBV25-1 and TRBJ2-1; a possible D gene is TRBD1 (7 bases). V dropped 6 bases and J dropped 4 bases, with 13 bases sitting between them. The CDR3 runs 14 residues. From germline, CDR1 is MGHDK and CDR2 SYGVNS. CDR3 coding DNA: TGTGCCAGCAGGGCGGGACAGAATTACAATGAGCAGTTCTTC. This sequence encodes CASRAGQNYNEQFF.

The table lists this clonotype with many counts. The chain employs TRBV7-8 and TRBJ2-7; 9 positions agree with TRBD1. The V segment lost 5 bases and the J segment 6 bases; nucleotides outside the gene matches: 8. CDR3 size: 14 residues. Looked up from germline, CDR1 is SGHVS and CDR2 is FQNEAQ. CDR3 amino acids: CASSRTDRGREQYF. The CDR3, as DNA: TGTGCCAGCAGCCGGACGGACAGGGGTCGCGAGCAGTACTTC.

On this clonotype itself: Just one base apart from a much larger clone, this may be a read error. This sequence joins TRBV7-2 and TRBJ2-5; weak D call: TRBD2 (5 bases). Trimming removed 2 bases at V and 5 bases at J, with 15 bases between. This CDR3 is built from 15 residues. Germline CDR1 is SGHTA and CDR2 is FQGNSA. The CDR3 loop is CASSLNSASGETQYF. CDR3 nucleotide sequence: TGTGCCAGCAGCTTAAATAGCGCGAGCGGTGAGACCCAGTACTTC.

There are many counts of this clonotype. The chain carries TRBV7-2 and TRBJ2-1, with 8 bases identical to TRBD1. Germline CDR1 is SGHTA and CDR2 is FQGNSA. This CDR3 spans 13 amino acids. V shed 5 bases, J shed 6 bases, and the junction held 3 bases outside the gene matches. CDR3 sequence (DNA): TGTGCCAGCAGCAAAGACAGGGGCAATGAGCAGTTCTTC. Amino acid sequence: CASSKDRGNEQFF.

This clonotype was seen ten or more times. V gene TRBV7-2 combines with J gene TRBJ2-1, with 16 bases matching TRBD2. The CDR3 spans 16 residues. Looked up from germline, CDR1 is SGHTA and CDR2 is FQGNSA. V trimming: 4 bases; J trimming: 5 bases; junction bases outside the gene matches: 2. This CDR3 is CASSSGTSGRDNEQFF. CDR3 in DNA: TGTGCCAGCAGCTCCGGGACTAGCGGGAGGGACAATGAGCAGTTCTTC.